This T cell receptor (beta chain) derives from a study of T cell repertoires in cytomegalovirus infection. Background on the study: Public TCR beta signatures were indicative of both CMV infection and a matching HLA type.

This clonotype was seen repeatedly, ten times or more. Antigen unknown. The length of the CDR3 is 14 residues. V dropped 5 bases and J dropped 2 bases, with 10 bases sitting between them. Looked up from germline, CDR1 is SEHNR and CDR2 is FQNEAQ (reference sequence). Overall study findings and caveats: Dominating the ex vivo response were HLA-C-restricted CMV-specific TCR beta clonotypes. Adding up the frequency of public TCR beta families identified people who carried CMV plus the relevant HLA.

One entry per CDR3 protein results from TCRdb running MiXCR on the reads. Of about 260,000 distinct CDR3 sequences detected, roughly 10% appear once; the ten largest clones hold roughly 16%. The V call is TRBV7-9, the J call TRBJ1-3; a possible D gene is TRBD1 (5 bases). This receptor was identified in a human donor in good health (CMV status not recorded). Some clones in this sample may be carry-over from other donors' samples. Sequencing was carried out using PBMCs. The CDR3 region is CASSDQGAGNTIYF. CDR3 DNA: TGTGCCAGCAGCGACCAGGGAGCTGGAAACACCATATATTTT. Variable domain in full (rest from reference TRBV7-9 and TRBJ1-3): DTGVSQNPRHKITKRGQNVTFRCDPISEHNRLYWYRQTLGQGPEFLTYFQNEAQLEKSRLLSDRFSAERPKGSFSTLEIQRTEQGDSAMYLCASSDQGAGNTIYFGEGSWLTVV.